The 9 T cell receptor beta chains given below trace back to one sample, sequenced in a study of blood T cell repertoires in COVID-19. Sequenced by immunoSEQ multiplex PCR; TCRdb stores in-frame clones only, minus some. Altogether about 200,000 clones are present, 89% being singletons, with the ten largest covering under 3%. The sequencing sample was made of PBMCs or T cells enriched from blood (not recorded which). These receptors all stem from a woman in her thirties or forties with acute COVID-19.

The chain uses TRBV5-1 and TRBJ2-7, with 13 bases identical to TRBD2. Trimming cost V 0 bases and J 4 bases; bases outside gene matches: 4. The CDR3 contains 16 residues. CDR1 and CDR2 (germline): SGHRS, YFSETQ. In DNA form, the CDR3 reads TGCGCCAGCAGCTTGGCTGGGACTAGCGGGACTTACGAGCAGTACTTC. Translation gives CASSLAGTSGTYEQYF.

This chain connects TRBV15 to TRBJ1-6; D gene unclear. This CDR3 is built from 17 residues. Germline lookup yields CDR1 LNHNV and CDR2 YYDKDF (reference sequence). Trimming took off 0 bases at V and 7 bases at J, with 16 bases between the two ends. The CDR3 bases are TGTGCCACCAGCAGAGATCTAAATTCGGGTGTAAATTCACCCCTCCACTTT. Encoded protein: CATSRDLNSGVNSPLHF.

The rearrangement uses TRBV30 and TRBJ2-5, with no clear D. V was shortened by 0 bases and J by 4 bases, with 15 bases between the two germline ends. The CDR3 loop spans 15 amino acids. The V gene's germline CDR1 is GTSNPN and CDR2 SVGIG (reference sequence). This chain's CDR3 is CAWSVRPGSGETQYF. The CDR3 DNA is TGTGCCTGGAGTGTACGCCCCGGGTCCGGAGAGACCCAGTACTTC.

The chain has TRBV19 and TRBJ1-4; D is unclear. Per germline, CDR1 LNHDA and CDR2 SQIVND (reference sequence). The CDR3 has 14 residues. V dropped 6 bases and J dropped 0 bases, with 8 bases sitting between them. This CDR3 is CASSDTSTNEKLFF. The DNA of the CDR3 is TGTGCCAGTAGCGACACTTCAACTAATGAAAAACTGTTTTTT.

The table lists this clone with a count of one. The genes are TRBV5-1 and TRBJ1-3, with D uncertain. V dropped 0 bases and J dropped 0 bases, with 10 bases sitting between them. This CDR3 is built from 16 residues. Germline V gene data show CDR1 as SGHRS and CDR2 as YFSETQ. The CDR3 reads CASSLDWESSGNTIYF. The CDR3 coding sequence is TGCGCCAGCAGCTTGGATTGGGAGAGCTCTGGAAACACCATATATTTT.

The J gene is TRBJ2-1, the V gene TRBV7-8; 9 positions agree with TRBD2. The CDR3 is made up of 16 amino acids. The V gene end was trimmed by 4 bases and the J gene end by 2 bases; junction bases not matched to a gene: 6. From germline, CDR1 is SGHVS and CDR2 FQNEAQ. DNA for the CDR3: TGTGCCAGCAGCTCAGCACTAGCGGGCGCCTACAATGAGCAGTTCTTC. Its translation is CASSSALAGAYNEQFF.

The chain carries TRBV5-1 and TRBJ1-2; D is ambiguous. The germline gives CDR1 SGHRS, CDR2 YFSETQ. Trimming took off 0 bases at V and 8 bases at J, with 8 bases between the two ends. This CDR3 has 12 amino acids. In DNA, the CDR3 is TGCGCCAGCAGCTTGGATATCGCGGGCTACACCTTC. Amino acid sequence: CASSLDIAGYTF. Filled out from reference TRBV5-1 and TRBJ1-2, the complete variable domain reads KAGVTQTPRYLIKTRGQQVTLSCSPISGHRSVSWYQQTPGQGLQFLFEYFSETQRNKGNFPGRFSGRQFSNSRSEMNVSTLELGDSALYLCASSLDIAGYTFGSGTRLTVV.

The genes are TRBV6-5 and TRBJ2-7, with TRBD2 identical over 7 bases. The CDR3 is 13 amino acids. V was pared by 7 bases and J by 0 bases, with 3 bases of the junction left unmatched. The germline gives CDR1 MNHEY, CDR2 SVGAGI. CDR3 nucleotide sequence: TGTGCCAGCATGCGGGGGTCCTCCTACGAGCAGTACTTC. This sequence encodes CASMRGSSYEQYF.

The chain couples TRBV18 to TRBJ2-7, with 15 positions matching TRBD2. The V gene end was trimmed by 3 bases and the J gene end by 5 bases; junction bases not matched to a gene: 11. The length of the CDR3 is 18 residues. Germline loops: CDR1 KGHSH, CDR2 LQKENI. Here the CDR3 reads CASSPPGTSGRIGDEQYF. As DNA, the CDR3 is TGTGCCAGCTCACCTCCTGGGACTAGCGGGAGGATAGGGGACGAGCAGTACTTC.